The 8 T cell receptor beta chains given below trace back to one sample, sequenced in a study of cytomegalovirus exposure and HLA in healthy donors. Primers for the PCR totalled 60 Vbeta and 13 Jbeta. Generated by immunoSEQ multiplex PCR, the TCRdb table keeps only in-frame clones and is missing some. Reported are around 53,000 clones; the ten largest clones contain roughly 5.5%. The sample taken for sequencing was PBMCs. The receptors here all came from a male donor in good health and CMV-seropositive.

This chain joins TRBV5-6 and TRBJ1-5, with D maybe TRBD1 (5 bases). Germline CDR1 SGHDT, CDR2 YYEEEE. CDR3 length: 18 amino acids. Trimming stripped 1 base from V and 0 bases from J, with 17 bases between. The CDR3, as DNA: TGTGCCAGCAGCTTGAGCGGGGGAGCCCTTTATAGCAATCAGCCCCAGCATTTT. It encodes CASSLSGGALYSNQPQHF.

CDR3 sequence: CASSLIGDRPQYF. CDR3 DNA sequence: TGTGCCAGCAGTTTAATTGGCGACAGACCCCAGTACTTC. The chain carries TRBV27 and TRBJ2-7, with TRBD1 as a possible D gene (5 bases). Trimming took 2 bases from V and 10 from J, leaving 15 bases between them. Germline V gene data show CDR1 as MNHEY and CDR2 as SMNVEV (reference sequence). The CDR3 runs 13 residues.

The V call is TRBV7-9, the J call TRBJ2-5, with TRBD1 matching over 12 bases. CDR3 length equals 17 residues. Germline-derived CDR1 and CDR2 are SEHNR and FQNEAQ (reference sequence). V lost 5 bases and J lost 5; bases outside the gene matches: 12. This CDR3 is CASSTTTGTGGRETQYF. In DNA form, the CDR3 reads TGTGCCAGCAGCACCACGACCGGGACAGGGGGCCGGGAGACCCAGTACTTC.

This chain joins TRBV7-6 and TRBJ2-7, with 10 bases fitting TRBD2. CDR3 length equals 14 residues. Trimming at V came to 2 bases and at J to 8 bases, leaving 6 bases not matched to a gene. Germline loops: CDR1 SGHVS, CDR2 FNYEAQ. The CDR3 loop is CASSLSGGADQQYF. Here the CDR3 DNA reads TGTGCCAGCAGCTTAAGCGGGGGGGCCGACCAGCAGTACTTC.

For the CDR3, the DNA is TGTGCCATCAGTGAGAGAGGACAGAACTCTCTCCTGAACACTGAAGCTTTCTTT. Amino acids: CAISERGQNSLLNTEAFF. The V call is TRBV10-3, the J call TRBJ1-1, with a tentative D call TRBD1 (6 bases). This CDR3 region has 18 residues. Trimming removed 2 bases at V and 0 bases at J, with 19 bases between. Per germline, CDR1 ENHRY and CDR2 SYGVKD.

V gene TRBV6-6 combines with J gene TRBJ1-6; D is unclear. Per germline, CDR1 MNHNY and CDR2 SVGAGI (reference sequence). The ends were cut back, 7 bases at V and 3 bases at J, with 13 bases in the middle. CDR3 length: 15 residues. DNA of the CDR3: TGTGCCAGCAAGATGGGCTCTGGCTATAATTCACCCCTCCACTTT. It encodes CASKMGSGYNSPLHF.

This chain joins TRBV7-9 and TRBJ1-1; 7 nucleotides line up with TRBD1. The CDR3 length is 14 residues. CDR1 is SEHNR, CDR2 FQNEAQ, per germline (reference sequence). Trimming at V came to 8 bases and at J to 4 bases, leaving 10 bases not matched to a gene. The CDR3 DNA sequence: TGTGCCAGCGCCTCGGAGGGGGCAGGCACTGAAGCTTTCTTT. This gives the protein CASASEGAGTEAFF.

V is TRBV7-8 and J is TRBJ1-1; TRBD1 aligns across 9 bases. This CDR3 has 16 amino acids. CDR1 is SGHVS, CDR2 FQNEAQ, per germline. After removal of 1 base from V and 4 bases from J, the junction contained 7 bases not matched to a gene. The CDR3 here is CASSLGDRVGSTEAFF. The DNA for the CDR3 is TGTGCCAGCAGCTTAGGGGACAGGGTGGGGAGCACTGAAGCTTTCTTT.